This is a list of T cell receptor beta chains from one sample in a study of blood T cell repertoires in COVID-19. Sequenced by immunoSEQ multiplex PCR; TCRdb stores in-frame clones only, minus some. Seen here are around 240,000 clones, around 85% observed once, and the top ten hold approximately 2%. The source material was PBMCs or T cells enriched from blood (not recorded which). The source is a woman aged 45-65 years who had recovered from COVID-19. Each CDR3 is given with its conserved first and last residue. The D gene is left open where the match is weak. Rows give clone size only sometimes, using once, few, many, or a class for an expanded clone.

D gene: .; V gene: TRBV28; J gene: TRBJ2-7; clone size: once; CDR3 DNA: TGTGCCAGCAGTCCCAGACAGGGAGGTAGATCCTACGAGCAGTACTTC; CDR3 protein: CASSPRQGGRSYEQYF
D gene: TRBD1; V gene: TRBV28; J gene: TRBJ1-3; clone size: .; CDR3 DNA: TGTGCCAGCAGCCAGGGGGCGGAAGACACCATATATTTT; CDR3 protein: CASSQGAEDTIYF
D gene: TRBD2; V gene: TRBV2; J gene: TRBJ2-7; clone size: .; CDR3 DNA: TGTGCCGCTTGGGCCGCGGGGGACGAGCAGTACTTC; CDR3 protein: CAAWAAGDEQYF
D gene: .; V gene: TRBV11-3; J gene: TRBJ1-1; clone size: .; CDR3 DNA: TGTGCCAGCAGCAGGGAGGCGAACACTGAAGCTTTCTTT; CDR3 protein: CASSREANTEAFF
D gene: .; V gene: TRBV19; J gene: TRBJ1-5; clone size: .; CDR3 DNA: TGTGCCAGTACTCCCCGCGGGCAACCCAATCAGCCCCAGCATTTT; CDR3 protein: CASTPRGQPNQPQHF
D gene: TRBD1; V gene: TRBV5-1; J gene: TRBJ1-2; clone size: once; CDR3 DNA: TGCGCCAGCAGCCTTCAGGGGGCGCGGAACTATGGCTACACCTTC; CDR3 protein: CASSLQGARNYGYTF
D gene: TRBD2; V gene: TRBV3-1/TRBV3-2; J gene: TRBJ2-5; clone size: few; CDR3 DNA: TGTGCCAGCAGCCGCGGGAGTCAAGCAGAGACCCAGTACTTC; CDR3 protein: CASSRGSQAETQYF
D gene: TRBD1; V gene: TRBV15; J gene: TRBJ1-2; clone size: .; CDR3 DNA: TGTGCCACCAGCAAATGGAACAGGGGGCCTGGCTACACCTTC; CDR3 protein: CATSKWNRGPGYTF
D gene: TRBD2; V gene: TRBV6-6; J gene: TRBJ2-1; clone size: .; CDR3 DNA: TGTGCCAGCGGGTGGACTAGCGGGAGTCCTAATGAGCAGTTCTTC; CDR3 protein: CASGWTSGSPNEQFF
D gene: TRBD2; V gene: TRBV15; J gene: TRBJ2-7; clone size: .; CDR3 DNA: TGTGCCACCAGCAGAGTGGTGGGAGGGAGCTCCTACGAGCAGTACTTC; CDR3 protein: CATSRVVGGSSYEQYF
D gene: TRBD2; V gene: TRBV27; J gene: TRBJ2-1; clone size: .; CDR3 DNA: TGTGCCAGCAGTCTGGGACTAGCGGGAGGGCTGGGCAATGAGCAGTTCTTC; CDR3 protein: CASSLGLAGGLGNEQFF
D gene: TRBD2; V gene: TRBV27; J gene: TRBJ2-7; clone size: .; CDR3 DNA: TGTGCCAGCAGGAGGGGGACTAGCGGGAGGGAGCAGTACTTC; CDR3 protein: CASRRGTSGREQYF
D gene: TRBD1; V gene: TRBV28; J gene: TRBJ1-5; clone size: .; CDR3 DNA: TGTGCCAGCAGCCAGGGGGCTCAGCCCCAGCATTTT; CDR3 protein: CASSQGAQPQHF
D gene: .; V gene: TRBV6-5; J gene: TRBJ2-7; clone size: .; CDR3 DNA: TGTGCCAGCACCCCTAGCCGTTTCAGCGAGCAGTACTTC; CDR3 protein: CASTPSRFSEQYF
D gene: TRBD1; V gene: TRBV5-6; J gene: TRBJ1-5; clone size: .; CDR3 DNA: TGTGCCAGCAGCCTGGGACAGGGGTTGGGGCAGCCCCAGCATTTT; CDR3 protein: CASSLGQGLGQPQHF
D gene: .; V gene: TRBV18; J gene: TRBJ1-4; clone size: .; CDR3 DNA: TGTGCCAGCTCACCACGGGGGGTGTCTAATGAAAAACTGTTTTTT; CDR3 protein: CASSPRGVSNEKLFF
D gene: .; V gene: TRBV10-3; J gene: TRBJ2-1; clone size: few; CDR3 DNA: TGTGCCATCAGTCCGTCCTACAATGAGCAGTTCTTC; CDR3 protein: CAISPSYNEQFF
D gene: .; V gene: TRBV5-5; J gene: TRBJ2-7; clone size: few; CDR3 DNA: TGTGCCAGCAGCCTCTCCTGGAGCTCCTACGAGCAGTACTTC; CDR3 protein: CASSLSWSSYEQYF
D gene: TRBD2; V gene: TRBV27; J gene: TRBJ2-3; clone size: .; CDR3 DNA: TGTGCCAGCGGGGCCGGGGGGAGGGGCACAGATACGCAGTATTTT; CDR3 protein: CASGAGGRGTDTQYF
D gene: TRBD1; V gene: TRBV28; J gene: TRBJ2-7; clone size: .; CDR3 DNA: TGTGCCAGCAGTCTCAGGGACAGTCAACCCTACGAGCAGTACTTC; CDR3 protein: CASSLRDSQPYEQYF
D gene: TRBD1; V gene: TRBV7-9; J gene: TRBJ1-3; clone size: .; CDR3 DNA: TGTGCCAGCAGCCCCCCAGAGGGGGCAAGAGGAAACACCATATATTTT; CDR3 protein: CASSPPEGARGNTIYF
D gene: TRBD1; V gene: TRBV28; J gene: TRBJ2-7; clone size: .; CDR3 DNA: TGTGCCAGCAGATTTGGACAGGGCAGCTACGAGCAGTACTTC; CDR3 protein: CASRFGQGSYEQYF
D gene: TRBD1; V gene: TRBV3-1/TRBV3-2; J gene: TRBJ2-2; clone size: few; CDR3 DNA: TGTGCCAGCAGCACCGGGACAGGGAGGGTCGGGGAGCTGTTTTTT; CDR3 protein: CASSTGTGRVGELFF
D gene: TRBD2; V gene: TRBV4-2; J gene: TRBJ2-2; clone size: .; CDR3 DNA: TGTGCCAGCAGCCAAGTACTAGCGGCGAACACCGGGGAGCTGTTTTTT; CDR3 protein: CASSQVLAANTGELFF
D gene: TRBD2; V gene: TRBV5-6; J gene: TRBJ2-7; clone size: .; CDR3 DNA: TGTGCCAGCAGCCCGTCGGGGGGGCGGGGGCAGTACTTC; CDR3 protein: CASSPSGGRGQYF
D gene: .; V gene: TRBV11-2; J gene: TRBJ2-7; clone size: .; CDR3 DNA: TGTGCCAGCAGCAGACAGGTTCACGAGCAGTACTTC; CDR3 protein: CASSRQVHEQYF